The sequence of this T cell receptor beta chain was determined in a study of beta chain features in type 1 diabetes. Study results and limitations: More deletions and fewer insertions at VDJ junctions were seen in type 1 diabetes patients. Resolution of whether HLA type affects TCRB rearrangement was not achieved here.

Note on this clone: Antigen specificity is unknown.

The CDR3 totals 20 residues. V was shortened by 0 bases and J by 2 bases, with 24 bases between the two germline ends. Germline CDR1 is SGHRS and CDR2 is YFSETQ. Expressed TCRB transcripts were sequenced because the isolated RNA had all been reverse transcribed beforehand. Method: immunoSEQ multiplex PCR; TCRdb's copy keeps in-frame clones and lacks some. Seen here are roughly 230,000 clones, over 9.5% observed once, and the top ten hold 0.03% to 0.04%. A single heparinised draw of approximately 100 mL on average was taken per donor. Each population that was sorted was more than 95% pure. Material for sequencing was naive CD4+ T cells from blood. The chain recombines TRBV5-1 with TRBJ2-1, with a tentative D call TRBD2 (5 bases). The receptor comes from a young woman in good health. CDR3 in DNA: TGCGCCAGCAGCTTGGGCCAGCGGAGCGGATTTCTAACCCCCTACAATGAGCAGTTCTTC. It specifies CASSLGQRSGFLTPYNEQFF.